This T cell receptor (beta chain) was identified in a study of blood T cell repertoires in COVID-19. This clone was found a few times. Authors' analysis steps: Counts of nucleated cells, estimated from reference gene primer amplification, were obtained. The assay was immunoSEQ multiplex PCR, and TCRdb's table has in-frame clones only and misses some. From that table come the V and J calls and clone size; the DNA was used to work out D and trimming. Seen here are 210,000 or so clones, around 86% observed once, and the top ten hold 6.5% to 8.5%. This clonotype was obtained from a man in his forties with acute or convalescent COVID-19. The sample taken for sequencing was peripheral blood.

CDR3 bases: TGTGCCAGCTCACCAGTTATGGAGGAGACCCAGTACTTC. It specifies CASSPVMEETQYF. V usage is TRBV18 and J usage is TRBJ2-5; D call uncertain. V was cut by 2 bases and J by 5 bases, with 9 bases left in between. This CDR3 comprises 13 residues. Germline V gene data show CDR1 as KGHSH and CDR2 as LQKENI.